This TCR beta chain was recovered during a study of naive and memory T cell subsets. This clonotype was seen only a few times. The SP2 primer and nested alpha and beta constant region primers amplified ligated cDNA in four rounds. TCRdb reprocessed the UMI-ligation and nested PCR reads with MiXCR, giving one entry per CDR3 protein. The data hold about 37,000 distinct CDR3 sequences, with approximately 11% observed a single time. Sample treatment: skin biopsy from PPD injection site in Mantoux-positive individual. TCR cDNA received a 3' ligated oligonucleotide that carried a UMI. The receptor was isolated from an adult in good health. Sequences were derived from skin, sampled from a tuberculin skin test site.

CDR3 protein: CSARDYRGSTDTQYF. The CDR3 nucleotides read TGCAGTGCTAGAGATTACAGGGGCAGCACAGATACGCAGTATTTT. The V call is TRBV20-1, the J call TRBJ2-3, with 7 bases lining up with TRBD1. Losses at the gene ends were 0 bases for V and 0 bases for J; bases not matched to a gene: 3. CDR1 is DFQATT, CDR2 SNEGSKA, per germline (reference sequence). CDR3 length: 15 amino acids.